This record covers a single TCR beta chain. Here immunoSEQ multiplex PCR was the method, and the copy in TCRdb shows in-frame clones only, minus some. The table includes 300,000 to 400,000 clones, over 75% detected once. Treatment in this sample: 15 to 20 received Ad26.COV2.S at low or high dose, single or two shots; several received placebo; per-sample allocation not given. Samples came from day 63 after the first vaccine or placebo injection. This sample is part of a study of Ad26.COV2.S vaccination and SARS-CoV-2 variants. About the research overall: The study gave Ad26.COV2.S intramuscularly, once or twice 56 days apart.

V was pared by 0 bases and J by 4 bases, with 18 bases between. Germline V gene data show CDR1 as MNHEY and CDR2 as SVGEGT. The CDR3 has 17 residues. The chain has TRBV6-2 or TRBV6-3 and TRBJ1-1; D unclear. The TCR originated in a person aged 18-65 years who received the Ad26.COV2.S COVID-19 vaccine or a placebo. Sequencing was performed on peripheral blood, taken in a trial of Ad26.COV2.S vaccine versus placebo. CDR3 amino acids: CASSYSLGGPPSTEAFF. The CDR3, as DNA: TGTGCCAGCAGTTACTCACTTGGCGGGCCCCCATCCACTGAAGCTTTCTTT.